The source of this TCR beta chain is a study of CD8 T cells in Susac syndrome. TEMRA cells were FACS-enriched and CD8+ and CD4+ T cells negatively isolated. A quantity of roughly 0.5 to 1 ug RNA underwent reverse transcription using random hexamers. Multiplex PCR with immunoSEQ amplified the TCR beta CDR3 across 54 Vbeta and 13 Jbeta. A single record per CDR3 protein comes from TCRdb applying MiXCR to the immunoSEQ multiplex PCR reads. The sample shows 150,000 to 160,000 distinct CDR3 sequences, around 95% of them seen only once. Germline V gives CDR1 SEHNR, CDR2 FQNEAQ (reference sequence). Trimming shortened V by 1 base and J by 2 bases, and 6 bases separated the two germline ends. The CDR3 loop spans 14 amino acids.

This TCR was recovered from a human donor with multiple sclerosis. The chain links TRBV7-9 to TRBJ2-1; D ambiguous. Sequencing was carried out using CD8+ T cells from PBMCs. The CDR3 protein is CASSLVQTYNEQFF. The CDR3 DNA reads as TGTGCCAGCAGCTTAGTCCAGACCTACAATGAGCAGTTCTTC.